Listed here are 30 T cell receptor beta chains from one sample, sequenced in a study of vaccination effects on CD4 cells after COVID-19. Their antigens remain unidentified. With the ViraFEST assay, the study expanded antigen-specific CD4+ T cells using viral peptide pools, then sequenced them. Following 10 days of culture, CD4+ T cells were isolated. Neither prior SARS-CoV-2 infection nor positive nucleocapsid antibodies were present in the vaccine recipients. The repertoire was sequenced with immunoSEQ multiplex PCR; TCRdb's copy has only in-frame clones and lacks some. This table has 65,000 to 90,000 clones, about 70% appearing once. The starting material was CD4+ T cells from PBMCs cultured with HCoV-NL63 spike peptides, obtained before COVID-19 vaccination. The receptors stem from a human donor who received a COVID-19 vaccine.

The V call is TRBV5-1, the J call TRBJ2-3, with 8 bases aligning to TRBD1. This CDR3 has 17 amino acids. V was clipped by 1 base and J by 2 bases; unmatched bases: 9. Germline V lookup: CDR1 SGHRS, CDR2 YFSETQ. As DNA, the CDR3 is TGCGCCAGCAGCTTGCGGGGTCAGGGGGCCTACACAGATACGCAGTATTTT. This codes for CASSLRGQGAYTDTQYF.

The chain couples TRBV7-2 to TRBJ2-5; D is perhaps TRBD1 or TRBD2 (5 bases each). The ends were cut back, 1 base at V and 5 bases at J, with 14 bases in the middle. The CDR3 has 15 amino acids. Germline CDR1 SGHTA, CDR2 FQGNSA. The CDR3 region is CASSLVWWGGETQYF. In DNA, the CDR3 is TGTGCCAGCAGCTTAGTATGGTGGGGCGGGGAGACCCAGTACTTC.

The chain is built from TRBV9 and TRBJ2-3, with a tentative D call TRBD1 (5 bases). The CDR3 has 16 amino acids. The V end was cut by 0 bases, the J end by 0 bases, with 11 bases between. Per the germline V gene, CDR1 is SGDLS and CDR2 is YYNGEE. The CDR3 coding sequence is TGTGCCAGCAGCGTAGGTTCAGGACACAGCACAGATACGCAGTATTTT. It translates to CASSVGSGHSTDTQYF.

The chain employs TRBV3-1 (or the pseudogene TRBV3-2) and TRBJ2-5; 7 nucleotides line up with TRBD2. The germline CDR1 and CDR2 sequences are LGHDT and YNNKEL (reference sequence). The CDR3 loop spans 19 amino acids. J lost 0 bases, V lost 4 bases, and 17 bases had no gene match. CDR3 residues: CASSREMEAGISNQETQYF. In nucleotides, the CDR3 is TGTGCCAGCAGCCGGGAAATGGAAGCGGGGATAAGTAACCAAGAGACCCAGTACTTC.

The rearrangement links TRBV6-5 to TRBJ1-1, with D unresolved. Deletions cut 6 bases from V and 0 bases from J, with 5 bases between. The germline gives CDR1 MNHEY, CDR2 SVGAGI. The CDR3 length is 12 residues. The CDR3 nucleotides read TGTGCCAGCAGAAGACTGAACACTGAAGCTTTCTTT. Amino acids: CASRRLNTEAFF.

The chain couples TRBV9 to TRBJ2-2; 7 bases line up with TRBD1. Germline V CDR1 and CDR2: SGDLS, YYNGEE. With 4 bases clipped from V and 4 bases from J, the junction kept 4 bases outside the gene matches. The CDR3 spans 14 residues. The CDR3 bases are TGTGCCAGCAGCTTCGGGACAGCCACCGGGGAGCTGTTTTTT. This gives the protein CASSFGTATGELFF.

J is TRBJ2-6 and V is TRBV6-6, with 11 bases identical to TRBD1. This CDR3 comprises 16 residues. The ends lost 6 bases at V and 7 bases at J; junction bases unmatched: 8. Germline V CDR1 and CDR2: MNHNY, SVGAGI (reference sequence). CDR3 in amino acids: CASRDRDRGNANVLTF. The CDR3 bases are TGTGCCAGCAGGGACCGGGACAGGGGGAATGCCAACGTCCTGACTTTC.

This clone was counted between two and nine times. The rearrangement links TRBV7-3 to TRBJ1-2, with a weak D call TRBD1 (5 bases). Germline values: CDR1 SGHTA, CDR2 FQGTGA. This CDR3 region has 13 residues. The V and J ends lost 5 bases and 5 bases respectively, with 12 bases between them. The CDR3 loop reads CASSPDTTYGYTF. The CDR3 nucleotides read TGTGCCAGCAGCCCGGACACGACATATGGCTACACCTTC.

The chain combines TRBV24-1 with TRBJ2-1; 10 nucleotides align to TRBD1. Trimming at V came to 8 bases and at J to 6 bases, leaving 6 bases not matched to a gene. There are 14 residues in the CDR3. CDR1 is KGHDR and CDR2 is SFDVKD in the germline V gene. The DNA for the CDR3 is TGTGCCACCACCGGGACAGGGGAGACCAATGAGCAGTTCTTC. Protein sequence: CATTGTGETNEQFF.

The chain carries TRBV5-4 and TRBJ2-5; 8 nucleotides align to TRBD2. Germline lookup yields CDR1 SGHNT and CDR2 YYREEE (reference sequence). V lost 4 bases, J lost 0 bases, and 8 bases stayed unmatched. The CDR3 extends over 16 amino acids. In DNA, the CDR3 is TGTGCCAGCAGCCCTAAACCGGGGGGGTACCAAGAGACCCAGTACTTC. This encodes CASSPKPGGYQETQYF.

The J gene is TRBJ2-6, the V gene TRBV4-1; D not resolved. The germline gives CDR1 MGHRA, CDR2 YSYEKL. Trimming pared 3 bases from V and 2 bases from J, leaving 5 bases between. This CDR3 is built from 14 residues. The CDR3 protein is CASSQGTGANVLTF. DNA of the CDR3: TGCGCCAGCAGCCAGGGGACTGGGGCCAACGTCCTGACTTTC.

The chain recombines TRBV2 with TRBJ2-1; TRBD2 matches 10 bases. The CDR3 has 16 amino acids. Losses at the gene ends were 6 bases for V and 4 bases for J; bases not matched to a gene: 9. The V gene's germline CDR1 is SNHLY and CDR2 FYNNEI. The CDR3 DNA follows: TGTGCCAGCAGACAATCTAGCGGGGGTCGATACAATGAGCAGTTCTTC. Protein product: CASRQSSGGRYNEQFF.

The chain couples TRBV28 to TRBJ2-3; TRBD2 might be the D (6 bases). The CDR3 is 13 amino acids. Germline CDR1 is MDHEN and CDR2 is SYDVKM. V gave up 8 bases and J gave up 4 bases, with 13 bases separating them. CDR3 DNA: TGTGCCAGCGTCGGGGGACCGGCAGATACGCAGTATTTT. Protein product: CASVGGPADTQYF.

This chain links TRBV19 with TRBJ1-1; 8 positions agree with TRBD1. Germline CDR1 reads LNHDA; CDR2 reads SQIVND (reference sequence). The CDR3 is made up of 15 amino acids. The V and J ends lost 5 bases and 4 bases, in that order; junction bases with no gene match: 9. The CDR3 DNA is TGTGCCAGTAGTGCCGGACAGGGTTGGGCCACTGAAGCTTTCTTT. It encodes CASSAGQGWATEAFF.

The chain employs TRBV3-1 (or the pseudogene TRBV3-2) and TRBJ1-2, with D possibly being TRBD1 (5 bases). V was pared by 1 base and J by 7 bases, with 10 bases between. This CDR3 is built from 13 residues. Germline V gene sequence: CDR1 LGHDT, CDR2 YNNKEL (reference sequence). In DNA, the CDR3 is TGTGCCAGCAGCCAAGTGGGACGCGGTGGCTACACCTTC. It translates to CASSQVGRGGYTF.

This clone was seen a handful of times. The chain is built from TRBV27 and TRBJ1-6; TRBD1 aligns across 9 bases. This CDR3 has 13 amino acids. Trimming took 6 bases from V and 10 from J; bases not matched to a gene: 4. CDR1 MNHEY and CDR2 SMNVEV come from the germline V gene (reference sequence). This CDR3 is CASRTGGGSPLHF. The CDR3 coding sequence is TGTGCCAGCAGGACAGGGGGAGGGTCACCCCTCCACTTT.

CDR3 residues: CASSHGTGSEAFF. The CDR3 bases are TGCGCCAGCAGCCACGGGACAGGGTCTGAAGCTTTCTTT. The genes are TRBV5-1 and TRBJ1-1; TRBD1 matches at 9 bases. V gave up 4 bases and J gave up 6 bases; unmatched junction bases: 4. The CDR3 has 13 amino acids. The germline CDR1 and CDR2 sequences are SGHRS and YFSETQ. The full variable domain, completed using reference TRBV5-1 and TRBJ1-1, is KAGVTQTPRYLIKTRGQQVTLSCSPISGHRSVSWYQQTPGQGLQFLFEYFSETQRNKGNFPGRFSGRQFSNSRSEMNVSTLELGDSALYLCASSHGTGSEAFFGQGTRLTVV.

V usage is TRBV5-5 and J usage is TRBJ2-5; D call uncertain. CDR3 length: 11 residues. The germline V and J ends were trimmed by 6 bases and 5 bases, with 8 bases remaining between them. Per the germline V gene, CDR1 is SGHKS and CDR2 is YYEKEE (reference sequence). The CDR3 coding sequence is TGTGCCAGCATCCAAATGGAGACCCAGTACTTC. This sequence encodes CASIQMETQYF.

This clone has more than one count but fewer than ten. The rearrangement links TRBV5-4 to TRBJ1-1; D gene unclear. The germline V and J ends were trimmed by 0 bases and 5 bases, with 11 bases remaining between them. The length of the CDR3 is 14 residues. Germline V gene sequence: CDR1 SGHNT, CDR2 YYREEE (reference sequence). This CDR3 reads CASSLAGTGTEAFF. The CDR3, as DNA: TGTGCCAGCAGCTTGGCCGGTACCGGGACTGAAGCTTTCTTT.

The V and J genes are TRBV9 and TRBJ2-3; D is possibly TRBD1 or TRBD2 (5 bases each). Germline V gene lookup returns CDR1 SGDLS and CDR2 YYNGEE. There are 14 residues in the CDR3. With 7 bases removed from V and 2 bases from J, the gap between germline ends came to 14 bases. CDR3 sequence: CASSKGRPTDTQYF. The DNA of the CDR3 is TGTGCCAGCTCAAAGGGACGGCCCACAGATACGCAGTATTTT.

This clone has only one observation. V usage is TRBV18 and J usage is TRBJ2-5, with TRBD1 matching over 9 bases. V gave up 3 bases and J gave up 5 bases; unmatched junction bases: 7. Germline V gene sequence: CDR1 KGHSH, CDR2 LQKENI. This CDR3 has 15 amino acids. The CDR3 DNA is TGTGCCAGCTCACCGGGACAGGGCCTTCGTGAGACCCAGTACTTC. Its protein is CASSPGQGLRETQYF.

The chain combines TRBV28 with TRBJ2-1, with TRBD1 as a possible D gene (5 bases). The CDR3 totals 16 residues. V shed 5 bases and J shed 0 bases, with 14 bases lying between them. Germline V CDR1 and CDR2: MDHEN, SYDVKM. CDR3 coding DNA: TGTGCCAGCAGTGGGGCAGTGGCTAGCTCCTACAATGAGCAGTTCTTC. This codes for CASSGAVASSYNEQFF. The full variable domain, with the rest looked up from reference TRBV28 and TRBJ2-1, is DVKVTQSSRYLVKRTGEKVFLECVQDMDHENMFWYRQDPGLGLRLIYFSYDVKMKEKGDIPEGYSVSREKKERFSLILESASTNQTSMYLCASSGAVASSYNEQFFGPGTRLTVL.

The rearrangement links TRBV7-9 to TRBJ1-1; TRBD1 might be the D (6 bases). The CDR3 loop spans 14 amino acids. V lost 2 bases to trimming and J lost 1 base, with 8 bases between them. CDR1 SEHNR and CDR2 FQNEAQ come from the germline V gene (reference sequence). The CDR3 region is CASSLLQGNTEAFF. The CDR3 DNA sequence: TGTGCCAGCAGCTTACTACAGGGGAACACTGAAGCTTTCTTT.

The V call is TRBV7-3, the J call TRBJ2-1, with 9 bases matching TRBD1. The V segment lost 2 bases and the J segment 0 bases; nucleotides outside the gene matches: 8. The CDR3 runs to 18 residues. Germline assignment: CDR1 SGHTA and CDR2 FQGTGA. The CDR3 bases are TGTGCCAGCAGCTTAGCCAGGACAGGGGAACTCTCCTACAATGAGCAGTTCTTC. Translating gives CASSLARTGELSYNEQFF.

This clone has just a few counts. The J gene is TRBJ1-1, the V gene TRBV18; 8 positions match TRBD1. Germline V gives CDR1 KGHSH, CDR2 LQKENI. V dropped 2 bases and J dropped 4; count of bases not matched to a gene: 6. This CDR3 is 15 amino acids long. This CDR3 is CASSPGQDRATEAFF. For the CDR3, the DNA is TGTGCCAGCTCACCAGGACAGGACAGGGCCACTGAAGCTTTCTTT. The full variable domain, in which reference TRBV18 and TRBJ1-1 provide the parts outside the CDR3, is NAGVMQNPRHLVRRRGQEARLRCSPMKGHSHVYWYRQLPEEGLKFMVYLQKENIIDESGMPKERFSAEFPKEGPSILRIQQVVRGDSAAYFCASSPGQDRATEAFFGQGTRLTVV.

This clone has only a few counts. The chain recombines TRBV6-6 with TRBJ1-2; D is uncertain. The germline V gene has CDR1 MNHNY and CDR2 SVGAGI (reference sequence). Trimming removed 4 bases from V and 4 bases from J, with 13 bases in between. The CDR3 sequence is 14 residues long. The CDR3 loop reads CASSSQGGVYGYTF. DNA for the CDR3: TGTGCCAGCAGTTCCCAAGGCGGTGTCTATGGCTACACCTTC.

CDR3 sequence (DNA): TGTGCCAGTAGTATAGATAAGGACGAAAAACTGTTTTTT. Translation gives CASSIDKDEKLFF. The V call is TRBV19, the J call TRBJ1-4; D is unclear. The CDR3 has 13 amino acids. Trimming left V 0 bases short and J 8 bases short, with 7 bases between. Per germline, CDR1 LNHDA and CDR2 SQIVND (reference sequence).

CDR3 nucleotides: TGCGCCAGCAGTGAGCCCAAGACGACGGGACAGCTGTACTACGAGCAGTACGTC. Translating gives CASSEPKTTGQLYYEQYV. This sequence joins TRBV10-1 and TRBJ2-7, with 7 bases lining up with TRBD1. Per the germline V gene, CDR1 is WNHNN and CDR2 is SYGVQD (reference sequence). V trimming: 2 bases; J trimming: 3 bases; junction bases outside the gene matches: 16. The length of the CDR3 is 18 residues.

The chain joins TRBV5-1 to TRBJ1-1, with D tentatively TRBD1 (5 bases). The CDR3 loop spans 13 amino acids. The V and J ends lost 0 bases and 7 bases respectively, with 10 bases between them. Germline V gives CDR1 SGHRS, CDR2 YFSETQ. In DNA form, the CDR3 reads TGCGCCAGCAGCTTGGAGGGGAGGGGTGAAGCTTTCTTT. This sequence encodes CASSLEGRGEAFF.

The V call is TRBV7-3, the J call TRBJ2-2; D is undetermined. This CDR3 is 13 amino acids long. CDR1 and CDR2 from the germline V gene are SGHTA and FQGTGA. Trimming removed 5 bases from V and 6 bases from J, with 10 bases in between. CDR3: CASSAGWSGELFF. As DNA, the CDR3 is TGTGCCAGCAGCGCCGGGTGGTCCGGGGAGCTGTTTTTT.